Sequencing of this TCR beta chain was carried out in a study of blood T cell repertoires in COVID-19. Germline CDR1 MNHNS, CDR2 SASEGT. This CDR3 spans 13 amino acids. With 2 bases removed from V and 9 bases from J, the gap between germline ends came to 8 bases. Original analysis: Nucleated cell number was recorded as an estimate derived from reference gene primer amplification. This table comes from immunoSEQ multiplex PCR, and its TCRdb copy is limited to in-frame clones, with some not included. V, J and clone size reflect that table, while D and trimming were determined from the DNA. The sample has 140,000 to 150,000 clones; about 90% are singletons. Recruits, aged roughly 18 to 89 years, lived in under 25 US areas. Cohort 3 recovery required two negative PCRs, clearance, or symptom resolution.

This chain links TRBV6-1 with TRBJ1-6, with a possible D match to TRBD1 (5 bases). This TCR was recovered from a man in his 60s who had recovered from COVID-19. Sequenced material: PBMCs or T cells enriched from blood (not recorded which). CDR3 region: CASSELGRSPLHF. The CDR3 nucleotides read TGTGCCAGCAGTGAATTGGGGCGTTCACCCCTCCACTTT.